This T cell receptor (beta chain) was captured in a study of tumor-infiltrating lymphocytes in oesophageal squamous cell carcinoma. The germline CDR1 and CDR2 sequences are MNHNS and SASEGT. This CDR3 has 11 amino acids. With 6 bases removed from V and 13 bases from J, the gap between germline ends came to 13 bases. In its sample, this clonotype was seen many times. From the PCR reads, TCRdb called clonotypes with MiXCR, one entry per CDR3 protein. The sample has some 15,000 distinct CDR3 sequences; 46% are singletons. The receptor's source is a male donor with esophageal squamous cell carcinoma. The gene calls are TRBV6-1 and TRBJ2-1, with unresolved D. Sequencing was performed on blood. CDR3: CASSDELGQFF. As DNA, the CDR3 is TGTGCCAGCAGCGACGAACTTGGACAGTTCTTC.